This T cell receptor (beta chain) was profiled in a study of blood T cell repertoires in COVID-19. Study summary: Italy, Spain and the United States were the sources of the convalescent and acute COVID-19 samples. PBMCs, B-cell-depleted T cells, or T cells provided the cDNA or gDNA that made up the material.

As handled by the study authors: Amplification of reference gene primers was used by the study to estimate nucleated cell counts. The repertoire was sequenced with immunoSEQ multiplex PCR; TCRdb's copy has only in-frame clones and lacks some. V, J and clone size reflect that table, while D and trimming were determined from the DNA. This sample has fewer than 300,000 clones, with 75% to 85% found just once. Germline loops: CDR1 SGHVS, CDR2 FQNEAQ. This CDR3 is built from 15 residues. V lost 4 bases and J lost 5; bases outside the gene matches: 4. The specimen sequenced was peripheral blood. This chain connects TRBV7-8 to TRBJ2-1; TRBD2 matches at 11 bases. The source is a man aged 45-65 years with active or convalescent COVID-19. CDR3 sequence (DNA): TGTGCCAGCAGCTCTAGCGGGAGGATCCACAATGAGCAGTTCTTC. It specifies CASSSSGRIHNEQFF.